Listed here are 18 T cell receptor beta chains from one sample, sequenced in a study of blood T cell repertoires in COVID-19. Using immunoSEQ multiplex PCR, the repertoire was profiled, and TCRdb retains in-frame clones only, with some absent. The sample shows some 150,000 clones, about 88% of them seen only once. Sequencing was performed on peripheral blood. These receptors all stem from a human donor with acute or convalescent COVID-19. The donor label of this sample is uncertain.

This clone has just one count. This chain joins TRBV14 and TRBJ1-4; 9 nucleotides line up with TRBD1. With 4 bases clipped from V and 7 bases from J, the junction kept 7 bases outside the gene matches. CDR1 is SGHDN, CDR2 FVKESK, per germline. This CDR3 comprises 15 residues. CDR3 in amino acids: CASSPRTGGGEKLFF. The CDR3 DNA reads as TGTGCCAGCAGCCCACGCACAGGGGGCGGTGAAAAACTGTTTTTT.

This clone showed up just once. The chain combines TRBV4-1 with TRBJ2-5; the D gene is possibly TRBD2 (5 bases). This CDR3 comprises 15 residues. Trimming removed 0 bases at V and 4 bases at J, with 12 bases between. Germline V CDR1 and CDR2: MGHRA, YSYEKL. This chain's CDR3 is CASSQDPRSGETQYF. The DNA for the CDR3 is TGCGCCAGCAGCCAAGATCCCCGCAGCGGAGAGACCCAGTACTTC.

The rearrangement uses TRBV6-5 and TRBJ1-2; D possibly corresponds to TRBD1 (6 bases). Trimming cost V 2 bases and J 6 bases, with 16 bases left between them. The length of the CDR3 is 15 residues. Germline V gene data show CDR1 as MNHEY and CDR2 as SVGAGI. CDR3 in DNA: TGTGCCAGCAGTTACGGCCCGGGGCACAGGGATGGCTACACCTTC. Its translation is CASSYGPGHRDGYTF.

The sample holds one count of this clone. V is TRBV10-3 and J is TRBJ1-1; D is uncertain. This CDR3 comprises 13 residues. Trimming took off 2 bases at V and 1 base at J, with 5 bases between the two ends. Germline lookup yields CDR1 ENHRY and CDR2 SYGVKD. This chain's CDR3 is CAISEEQNTEAFF. The CDR3 DNA follows: TGTGCCATCAGTGAGGAGCAGAACACTGAAGCTTTCTTT.

J is TRBJ1-5 and V is TRBV6-6; the D is unclear. This CDR3 has 12 amino acids. CDR1 is MNHNY and CDR2 is SVGAGI in the germline V gene (reference sequence). V was clipped by 7 bases and J by 6 bases, with 10 bases between them. The CDR3 coding sequence is TGTGCCAGCACCCTGGCGGGTCAGCCCCAGCATTTT. Encoded protein: CASTLAGQPQHF.

This clone was seen a handful of times. This chain uses TRBV6-2 or TRBV6-3 with TRBJ1-2, with TRBD1 as a possible D gene (6 bases). V was pared by 5 bases and J by 2 bases, with 21 bases between. This CDR3 has 17 residues. Germline CDR1 MNHEY, CDR2 SVGEGT. As DNA, the CDR3 is TGTGCCAGCAGTCCGACAGGAGAGTGGACTTGGAACTATGGCTACACCTTC. This gives the protein CASSPTGEWTWNYGYTF.

This rearrangement joins TRBV5-1 to TRBJ2-1; TRBD2 matches at 10 bases. The germline V gene encodes CDR1 SGHRS and CDR2 YFSETQ. Germline trimming cut 2 bases from V and 9 bases from J; bases unmatched to any gene: 5. The CDR3 has 14 residues. CDR3 sequence: CASSFGEREGEQFF. CDR3 DNA sequence: TGCGCCAGCAGCTTCGGGGAGCGGGAGGGTGAGCAGTTCTTC.

V and J are TRBV6-6 and TRBJ1-1; no firm D call. The CDR3 extends over 13 amino acids. With 2 bases removed from V and 5 bases from J, the gap between germline ends came to 9 bases. Per the germline V gene, CDR1 is MNHNY and CDR2 is SVGAGI (reference sequence). CDR3 loop: CASSYREKTEAFF. The CDR3, as DNA: TGTGCCAGCAGTTACAGGGAGAAGACTGAAGCTTTCTTT.

This clone came up once. The gene calls are TRBV28 and TRBJ1-1; no reliable D call. This CDR3 has 12 amino acids. CDR1 MDHEN and CDR2 SYDVKM come from the germline V gene. Trimming took off 6 bases at V and 7 bases at J, with 12 bases between the two ends. The chain's CDR3 is CASSLGMSEAFF. DNA of the CDR3: TGTGCCAGCAGCCTAGGAATGAGTGAAGCTTTCTTT.

This clone showed up just a few times. The chain has TRBV7-2 and TRBJ2-7, with TRBD2 identical over 11 bases. The germline V gene encodes CDR1 SGHTA and CDR2 FQGNSA. Trimming removed 1 base from V and 2 bases from J; junction bases left unmatched: 4. The CDR3 is 16 residues long. The CDR3 spells CASSLVASGGPYEQYV. DNA for the CDR3: TGTGCCAGCAGCTTAGTAGCTAGCGGGGGGCCCTACGAGCAGTACGTC.

This clone has a handful of counts. The genes are TRBV7-9 and TRBJ2-7, with 12 bases that match TRBD2. From germline, CDR1 is SEHNR and CDR2 FQNEAQ (reference sequence). The CDR3 covers 16 residues. The trim removed 3 bases at V and 3 bases at J, leaving 6 bases unmatched. CDR3 bases: TGTGCCAGCAGCTTTAGACTAGCGGGAGTCGTCTACGAGCAGTACGTC. Protein sequence: CASSFRLAGVVYEQYV.

This rearrangement joins TRBV10-3 to TRBJ2-1; TRBD1 might be the D (6 bases). The V end was cut by 10 bases, the J end by 2 bases, with 12 bases between. The CDR3 sequence is 13 residues long. Per the germline V gene, CDR1 is ENHRY and CDR2 is SYGVKD. In DNA form, the CDR3 reads TGTGCCACTCGGCCAGGGGCCTACAATGAGCAGTTCTTC. Amino acids: CATRPGAYNEQFF.

The rearrangement joins TRBV19 to TRBJ1-5; 8 nucleotides line up with TRBD1. CDR1 is LNHDA, CDR2 SQIVND, per germline (reference sequence). J lost 5 bases, V lost 10 bases, and 16 bases had no gene match. The CDR3 covers 16 residues. The CDR3 DNA is TGTGCCACCGGACCGGGACAGGAACAGTTTCATCAGCCCCAGCATTTT. This encodes CATGPGQEQFHQPQHF.

The chain employs TRBV28 and TRBJ2-2; maybe TRBD1 (5 bases). Germline V gene lookup returns CDR1 MDHEN and CDR2 SYDVKM. Trimming cost V 5 bases and J 6 bases, with 16 bases left between them. The CDR3 contains 15 residues. The CDR3 DNA follows: TGTGCCAGCAGTCAGCCCCTGACAGCCCCCGGGGAGCTGTTTTTT. Protein: CASSQPLTAPGELFF.

The rearrangement links TRBV11-3 to TRBJ1-1; D call uncertain. The CDR3 is 13 residues long. V was shortened by 0 bases and J by 2 bases, with 4 bases between the two germline ends. CDR1 and CDR2 from the germline V gene are SGHNT and YENEEA. This CDR3 reads CASSLDPNTEAFF. The CDR3 bases are TGTGCCAGCAGCTTAGACCCTAACACTGAAGCTTTCTTT.

The chain links TRBV2 to TRBJ2-3, with 11 bases matching TRBD2. This CDR3 region has 15 residues. Per germline, CDR1 SNHLY and CDR2 FYNNEI. Trimming removed 6 bases from V and 2 bases from J; junction bases left unmatched: 4. For the CDR3, the DNA is TGTGCCAGCAGCAGTAGCGGGAGGGCCACAGATACGCAGTATTTT. Encoded protein: CASSSSGRATDTQYF.

The chain combines TRBV4-1 with TRBJ1-2, with D possibly matching TRBD1 (5 bases). The V gene lost 1 base and the J gene lost 5 bases, with 14 bases spanning the gap. CDR3 size: 15 residues. Germline CDR1 and CDR2: MGHRA and YSYEKL. The CDR3 DNA reads as TGCGCCAGCAGCCAAGCAGGGTACGATGGATATGGCTACACCTTC. Amino acid sequence: CASSQAGYDGYGYTF.

CDR3: CASSFTGGGNQPQHF. DNA of the CDR3: TGTGCCAGCAGCTTTACAGGGGGCGGCAATCAGCCCCAGCATTTT. The chain joins TRBV5-6 to TRBJ1-5; 9 bases agree with TRBD1. V lost 2 bases to trimming and J lost 2 bases; unmatched junction nucleotides: 2. The CDR3 has 15 amino acids. Germline CDR1 and CDR2: SGHDT and YYEEEE.